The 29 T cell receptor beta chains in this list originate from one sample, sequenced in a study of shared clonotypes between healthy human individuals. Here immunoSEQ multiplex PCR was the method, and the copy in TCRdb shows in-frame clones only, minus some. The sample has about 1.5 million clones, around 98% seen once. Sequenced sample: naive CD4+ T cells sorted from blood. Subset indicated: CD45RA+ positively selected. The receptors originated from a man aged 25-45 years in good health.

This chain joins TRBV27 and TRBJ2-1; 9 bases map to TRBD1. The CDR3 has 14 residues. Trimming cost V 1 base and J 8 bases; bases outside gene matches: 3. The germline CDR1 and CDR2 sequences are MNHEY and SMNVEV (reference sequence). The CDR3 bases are TGTGCCAGCAGTTTATGGGACAGGGTGGATGAGCAGTTCTTC. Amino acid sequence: CASSLWDRVDEQFF.

The CDR3 region has the DNA TGTGCCAGCAGCTTCTCCGGATCAGGAGAGACCCAGTACTTC. As protein: CASSFSGSGETQYF. The rearrangement joins TRBV5-5 to TRBJ2-5; D not resolved. Trimming cost V 2 bases and J 4 bases, with 12 bases left between them. The CDR3 consists of 14 residues. CDR1 and CDR2 from the germline V gene are SGHKS and YYEKEE (reference sequence).

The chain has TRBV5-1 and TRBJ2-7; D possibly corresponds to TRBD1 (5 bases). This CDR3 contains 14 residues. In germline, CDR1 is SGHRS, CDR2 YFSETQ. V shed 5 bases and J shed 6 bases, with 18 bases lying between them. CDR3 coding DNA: TGCGCCAGCAGTTATCTCGACAGAACGGGCGAGCAGTACTTC. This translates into CASSYLDRTGEQYF.

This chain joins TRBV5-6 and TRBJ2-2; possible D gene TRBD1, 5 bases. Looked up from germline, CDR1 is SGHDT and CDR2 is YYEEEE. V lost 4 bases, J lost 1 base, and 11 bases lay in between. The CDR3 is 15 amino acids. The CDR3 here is CASSQITGNTGELFF. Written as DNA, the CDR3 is TGTGCCAGCAGCCAAATCACAGGGAACACCGGGGAGCTGTTTTTT.

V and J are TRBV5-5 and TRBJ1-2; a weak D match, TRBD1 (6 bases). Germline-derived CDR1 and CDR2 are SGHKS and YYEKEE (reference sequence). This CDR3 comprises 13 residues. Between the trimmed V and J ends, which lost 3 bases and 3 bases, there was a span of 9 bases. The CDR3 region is CASSSDSYYGYTF. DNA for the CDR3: TGTGCCAGCAGCTCGGACAGTTACTATGGCTACACCTTC.

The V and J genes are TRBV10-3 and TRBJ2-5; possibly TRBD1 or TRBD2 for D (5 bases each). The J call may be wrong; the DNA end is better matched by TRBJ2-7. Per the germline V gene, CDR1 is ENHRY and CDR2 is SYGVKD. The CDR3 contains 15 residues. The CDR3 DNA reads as TGTGCCACCTCCATTATAAGGGAGACAGCCTACGAGCAGTACTTC. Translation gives CATSIIRETAYEQYF.

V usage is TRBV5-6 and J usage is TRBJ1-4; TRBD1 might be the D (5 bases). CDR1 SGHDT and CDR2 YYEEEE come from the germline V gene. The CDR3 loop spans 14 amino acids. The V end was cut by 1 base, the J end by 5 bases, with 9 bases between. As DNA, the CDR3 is TGTGCCAGCAGCTTGCGACAGCAAAATGAAAAACTGTTTTTT. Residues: CASSLRQQNEKLFF.

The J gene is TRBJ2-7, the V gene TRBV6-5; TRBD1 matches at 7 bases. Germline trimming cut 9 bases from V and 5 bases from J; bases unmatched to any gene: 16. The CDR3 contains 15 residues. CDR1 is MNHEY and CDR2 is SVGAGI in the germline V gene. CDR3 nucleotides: TGTGCCAGTGTCCGGACAGGAGACCCTATGAACGAGCAGTACTTC. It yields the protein CASVRTGDPMNEQYF.

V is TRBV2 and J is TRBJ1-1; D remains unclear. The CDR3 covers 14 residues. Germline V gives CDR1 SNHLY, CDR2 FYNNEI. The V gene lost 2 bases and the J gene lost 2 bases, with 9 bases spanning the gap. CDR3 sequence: CASSEIPRNTEAFF. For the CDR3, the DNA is TGTGCCAGCAGTGAAATTCCCAGAAACACTGAAGCTTTCTTT.

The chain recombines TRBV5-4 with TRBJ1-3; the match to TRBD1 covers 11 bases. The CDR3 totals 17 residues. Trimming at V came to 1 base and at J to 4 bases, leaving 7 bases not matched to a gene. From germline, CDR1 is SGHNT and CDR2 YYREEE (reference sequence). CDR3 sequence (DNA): TGTGCCAGCAGCTTGATTGGACAGGGGGCTAGGGGAAACACCATATATTTT. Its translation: CASSLIGQGARGNTIYF.

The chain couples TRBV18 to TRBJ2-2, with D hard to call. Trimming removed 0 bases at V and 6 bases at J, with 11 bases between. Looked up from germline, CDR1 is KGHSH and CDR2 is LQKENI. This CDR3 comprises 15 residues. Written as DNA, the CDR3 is TGTGCCAGCTCACCACCCCCCTCATTGGCCGGGGAGCTGTTTTTT. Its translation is CASSPPPSLAGELFF.

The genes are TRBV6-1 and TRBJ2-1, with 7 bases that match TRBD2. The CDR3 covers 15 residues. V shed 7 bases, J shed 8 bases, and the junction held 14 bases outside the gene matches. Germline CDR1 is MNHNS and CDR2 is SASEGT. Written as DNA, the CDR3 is TGTGCCAGCACCAATCAGGCGGGAGTAATCGATGAGCAGTTCTTC. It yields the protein CASTNQAGVIDEQFF.

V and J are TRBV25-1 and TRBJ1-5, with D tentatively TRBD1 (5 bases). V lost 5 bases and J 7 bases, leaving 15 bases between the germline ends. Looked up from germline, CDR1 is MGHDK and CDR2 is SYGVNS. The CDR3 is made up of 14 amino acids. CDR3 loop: CASSPQGFIQPQHF. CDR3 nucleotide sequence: TGTGCCAGCAGTCCCCAGGGCTTCATCCAGCCCCAGCATTTT.

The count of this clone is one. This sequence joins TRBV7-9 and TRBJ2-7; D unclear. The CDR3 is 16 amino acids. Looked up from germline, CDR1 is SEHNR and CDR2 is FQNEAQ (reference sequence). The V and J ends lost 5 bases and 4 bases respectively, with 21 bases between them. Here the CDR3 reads CASSHQLRRVGYEQYF. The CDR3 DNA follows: TGTGCCAGCAGCCACCAGTTACGTAGGGTTGGATACGAGCAGTACTTC.

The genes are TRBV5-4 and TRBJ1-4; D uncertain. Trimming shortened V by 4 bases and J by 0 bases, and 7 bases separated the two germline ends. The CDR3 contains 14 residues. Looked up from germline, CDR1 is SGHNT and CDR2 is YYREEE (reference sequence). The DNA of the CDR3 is TGTGCCAGCAGCGGCACTGCAACTAATGAAAAACTGTTTTTT. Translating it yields CASSGTATNEKLFF.

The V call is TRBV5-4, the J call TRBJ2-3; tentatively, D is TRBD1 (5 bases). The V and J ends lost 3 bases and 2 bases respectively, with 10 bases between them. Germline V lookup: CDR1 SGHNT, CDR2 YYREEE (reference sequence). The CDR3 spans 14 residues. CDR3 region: CASSSKTATDTQYF. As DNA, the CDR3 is TGTGCCAGCAGCTCAAAGACAGCCACAGATACGCAGTATTTT.

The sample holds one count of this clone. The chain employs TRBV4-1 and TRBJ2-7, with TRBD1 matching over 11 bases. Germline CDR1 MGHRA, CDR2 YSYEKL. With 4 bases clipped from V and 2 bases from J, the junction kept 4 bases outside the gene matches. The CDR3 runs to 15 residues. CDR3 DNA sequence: TGCGCCAGCAGCCCCGGGACAGGGGGACCCTACGAGCAGTACTTC. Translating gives CASSPGTGGPYEQYF.

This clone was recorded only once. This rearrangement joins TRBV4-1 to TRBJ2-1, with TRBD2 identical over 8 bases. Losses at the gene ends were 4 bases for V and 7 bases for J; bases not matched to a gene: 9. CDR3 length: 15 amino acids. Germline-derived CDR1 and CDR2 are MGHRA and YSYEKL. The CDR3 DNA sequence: TGCGCCAGCAGCCGAACCGGGGGGGGTATGAATGAGCAGTTCTTC. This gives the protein CASSRTGGGMNEQFF.

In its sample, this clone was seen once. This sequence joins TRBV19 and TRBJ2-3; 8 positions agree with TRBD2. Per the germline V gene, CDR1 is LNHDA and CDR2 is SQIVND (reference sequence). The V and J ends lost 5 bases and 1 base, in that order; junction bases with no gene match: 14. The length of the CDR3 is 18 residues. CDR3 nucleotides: TGTGCCAGTAGTCGTCTAGCGGGTCTCCAAGGCGGCACAGATACGCAGTATTTT. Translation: CASSRLAGLQGGTDTQYF.

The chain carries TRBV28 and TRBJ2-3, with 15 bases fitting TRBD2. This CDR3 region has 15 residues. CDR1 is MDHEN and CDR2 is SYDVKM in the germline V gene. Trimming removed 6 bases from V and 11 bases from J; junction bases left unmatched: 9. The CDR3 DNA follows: TGTGCCAGCAGCCGAACGGGACTAGCGGGAGGAGGGCAGTATTTT. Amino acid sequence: CASSRTGLAGGGQYF.

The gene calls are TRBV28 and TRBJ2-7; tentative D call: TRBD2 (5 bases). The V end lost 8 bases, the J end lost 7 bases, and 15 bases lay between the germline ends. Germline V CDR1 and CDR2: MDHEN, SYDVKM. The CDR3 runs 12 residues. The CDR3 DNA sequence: TGTGCCAGCCATCCGGCGGGTCGGGAGCAGTACTTC. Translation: CASHPAGREQYF.

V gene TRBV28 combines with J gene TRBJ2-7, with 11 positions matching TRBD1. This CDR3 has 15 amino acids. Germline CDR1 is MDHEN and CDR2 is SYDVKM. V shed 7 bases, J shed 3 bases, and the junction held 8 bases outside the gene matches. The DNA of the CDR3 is TGTGCCAGCACTACTACCGGGACAGGGGGCTACGAGCAGTACTTC. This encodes CASTTTGTGGYEQYF.

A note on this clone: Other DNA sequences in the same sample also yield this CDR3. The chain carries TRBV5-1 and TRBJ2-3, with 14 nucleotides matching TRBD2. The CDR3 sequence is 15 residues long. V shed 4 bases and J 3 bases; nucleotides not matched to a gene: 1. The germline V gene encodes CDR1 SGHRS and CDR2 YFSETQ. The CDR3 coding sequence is TGCGCCAGCAGCAGACTAGCGGGAGGGACAGATACGCAGTATTTT. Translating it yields CASSRLAGGTDTQYF.

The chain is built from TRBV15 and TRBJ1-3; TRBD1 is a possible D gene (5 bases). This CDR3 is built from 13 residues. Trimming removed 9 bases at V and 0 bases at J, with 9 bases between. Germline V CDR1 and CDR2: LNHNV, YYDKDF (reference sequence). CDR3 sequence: CATGTDSGNTIYF. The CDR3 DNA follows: TGTGCCACGGGGACGGACTCTGGAAACACCATATATTTT.

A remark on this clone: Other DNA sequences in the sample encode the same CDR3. The CDR3 spells CSVGEGTDTQYF. The DNA for the CDR3 is TGCAGCGTGGGGGAGGGGACAGATACGCAGTATTTT. The J gene is TRBJ2-3, the V gene TRBV29-1; 7 bases are a match to TRBD2. The CDR3 length is 12 residues. CDR1 and CDR2 (germline): SQVTM, ANQGSEA. V dropped 6 bases and J dropped 3; count of bases not matched to a gene: 3.

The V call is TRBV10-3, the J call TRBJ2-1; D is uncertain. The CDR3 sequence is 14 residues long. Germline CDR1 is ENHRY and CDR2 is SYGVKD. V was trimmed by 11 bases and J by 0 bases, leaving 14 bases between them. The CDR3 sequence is CASCAGGSYNEQFF. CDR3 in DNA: TGTGCCTCTTGCGCCGGCGGCTCCTACAATGAGCAGTTCTTC.

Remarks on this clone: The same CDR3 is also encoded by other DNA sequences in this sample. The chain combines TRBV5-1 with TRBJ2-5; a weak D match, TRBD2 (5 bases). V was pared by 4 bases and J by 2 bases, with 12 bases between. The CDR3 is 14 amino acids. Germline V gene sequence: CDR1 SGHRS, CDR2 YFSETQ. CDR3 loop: CASSPTGGQETQYF. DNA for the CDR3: TGCGCCAGCAGCCCGACCGGCGGGCAAGAGACCCAGTACTTC. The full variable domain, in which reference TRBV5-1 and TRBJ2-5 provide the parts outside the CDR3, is KAGVTQTPRYLIKTRGQQVTLSCSPISGHRSVSWYQQTPGQGLQFLFEYFSETQRNKGNFPGRFSGRQFSNSRSEMNVSTLELGDSALYLCASSPTGGQETQYFGPGTRLLVL.

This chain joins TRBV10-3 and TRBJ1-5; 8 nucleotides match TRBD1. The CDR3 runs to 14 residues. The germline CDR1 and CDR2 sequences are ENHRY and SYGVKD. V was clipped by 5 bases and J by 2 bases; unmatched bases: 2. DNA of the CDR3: TGTGCCATCAGTCCGACAGGGGGCAATCAGCCCCAGCATTTT. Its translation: CAISPTGGNQPQHF.

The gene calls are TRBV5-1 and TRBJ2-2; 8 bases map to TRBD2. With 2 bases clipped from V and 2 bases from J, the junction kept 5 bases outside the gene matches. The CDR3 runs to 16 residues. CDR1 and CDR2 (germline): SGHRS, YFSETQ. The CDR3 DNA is TGCGCCAGCAGCTTTCTAGCGGGCCCAAACACCGGGGAGCTGTTTTTT. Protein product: CASSFLAGPNTGELFF.